Following are 31 T cell receptor beta chains from one sample sequenced in a study of identical twins. TCRdb redid the calling of the 5' RACE reads with MiXCR, one entry per CDR3 protein. The data contain hundreds of thousands of distinct CDR3 sequences, 12% of them singletons. The same data also went into a second study, on yellow fever vaccine responses in identical twins.

The sample consisted of PBMCs. The receptors here all came from a woman aged 18-35 years in good health.

This clonotype was picked up a small number of times. The chain recombines TRBV11-2 with TRBJ2-5; the D call may be TRBD1 or TRBD2 (5 bases each). V lost 5 bases, J lost 5 bases, and 18 bases lay in between. Germline assignment: CDR1 SGHAT and CDR2 FQNNGV. The CDR3 contains 15 residues. The CDR3 DNA reads as TGTGCCAGCAGCAAAGGGTCCGGGGCGCGGGAGACCCAGTACTTC. Translation: CASSKGSGARETQYF.

This clonotype was found a few times. A single base separates this from a much larger clone, so it may be a read error. This rearrangement joins TRBV6-1 to TRBJ1-1, with 7 bases that match TRBD1. V lost 8 bases to trimming and J lost 1 base; unmatched junction nucleotides: 1. The CDR3 sequence is 12 residues long. Looked up from germline, CDR1 is MNHNS and CDR2 is SASEGT. The CDR3 bases are TGTGCCAGCGGGACAGAGAACACTGAAGCTTTCTTT. This codes for CASGTENTEAFF.

In this sample, this clonotype turned up a few times. The chain joins TRBV24-1 to TRBJ1-5; D is unresolved. The germline V and J ends were trimmed by 4 bases and 0 bases, with 6 bases remaining between them. CDR3 length equals 14 residues. Germline V gives CDR1 KGHDR, CDR2 SFDVKD. In nucleotides, the CDR3 is TGTGCCACCAGTGACGCCGCTAGCAATCAGCCCCAGCATTTT. As protein: CATSDAASNQPQHF.

The gene calls are TRBV25-1 and TRBJ2-7, with TRBD1 matching 7 bases. CDR3 size: 13 residues. The junction had 6 bases not matched to a gene; V was cut back by 8 bases and J by 2 bases. Per the germline V gene, CDR1 is MGHDK and CDR2 is SYGVNS. The CDR3 bases are TGTGCCAGCGTTCTCGACAGGGCCTACGAGCAGTACTTC. Its translation is CASVLDRAYEQYF.

The chain joins TRBV5-8 to TRBJ2-5, with 8 bases identical to TRBD1. Germline V gene sequence: CDR1 SGHTS, CDR2 YDEGEE. The V and J ends lost 4 bases and 4 bases, in that order; junction bases with no gene match: 6. The CDR3 consists of 14 residues. Written as DNA, the CDR3 is TGTGCCAGCAGCATCTCAGGGGGCGGAGAGACCCAGTACTTC. This gives the protein CASSISGGGETQYF.

CDR3 amino acids: CASSRTTSGSTTGELFF. Here the CDR3 DNA reads TGTGCCAGCAGCCGTACTACTAGCGGGAGTACCACCGGGGAGCTGTTTTTT. The chain combines TRBV3-1 with TRBJ2-2; 11 nucleotides align to TRBD2. Germline V gene data show CDR1 as LGHDT and CDR2 as YNNKEL (reference sequence). With V trimmed by 4 bases and J by 4 bases, 8 bases remained unmatched. The CDR3 contains 17 residues.

The rearrangement joins TRBV5-1 to TRBJ2-5, with D perhaps TRBD1 (6 bases). The CDR3 loop spans 14 amino acids. CDR1 and CDR2 from the germline V gene are SGHRS and YFSETQ. V lost 6 bases to trimming and J lost 0 bases, with 12 bases between them. CDR3 loop: CASNKGQYQETQYF. Here the CDR3 DNA reads TGCGCCAGCAACAAAGGACAGTACCAAGAGACCCAGTACTTC. The complete variable domain, with remaining parts taken from reference TRBV5-1 and TRBJ2-5, reads KAGVTQTPRYLIKTRGQQVTLSCSPISGHRSVSWYQQTPGQGLQFLFEYFSETQRNKGNFPGRFSGRQFSNSRSEMNVSTLELGDSALYLCASNKGQYQETQYFGPGTRLLVL.

A few counts support this clonotype. The chain recombines TRBV7-9 with TRBJ2-1; D could derive from TRBD1 or TRBD2 (5 bases each). The V end lost 4 bases, the J end lost 9 bases, and 19 bases lay between the germline ends. The CDR3 sequence is 15 residues long. CDR1 and CDR2 (germline): SEHNR, FQNEAQ (reference sequence). The CDR3 region is CASSSTTGARGEQFF. CDR3 coding DNA: TGTGCCAGCAGCTCAACCACAGGAGCCCGGGGTGAGCAGTTCTTC.

This chain joins TRBV19 and TRBJ1-1; D is ambiguous. V shed 7 bases and J shed 1 base, with 10 bases lying between them. This CDR3 contains 13 residues. The germline CDR1 and CDR2 sequences are LNHDA and SQIVND (reference sequence). The CDR3 nucleotides read TGTGCCAGTATCTCCTCTGGGAACACTGAAGCTTTCTTT. It encodes CASISSGNTEAFF.

This clonotype was seen more than once but under ten times. The rearrangement links TRBV27 to TRBJ2-1, with D maybe TRBD2 (5 bases). The V end lost 0 bases, the J end lost 0 bases, and 9 bases lay between the germline ends. The CDR3 loop spans 16 amino acids. The germline V gene has CDR1 MNHEY and CDR2 SMNVEV (reference sequence). The CDR3: CASSLSSAGSYNEQFF. The CDR3 DNA reads TGTGCCAGCAGTTTATCGAGTGCGGGCTCCTACAATGAGCAGTTCTTC.

In this sample, this clonotype turned up a few times. CDR3: CASSLVSGSANTGELFF. The CDR3 DNA reads TGTGCCAGCAGCTTAGTATCCGGGTCTGCGAACACCGGGGAGCTGTTTTTT. The genes are TRBV13 and TRBJ2-2; the D is unclear. The CDR3 runs 17 residues. V was shortened by 1 base and J by 0 bases, with 12 bases between the two germline ends. The germline V gene has CDR1 PRHDT and CDR2 FYEKMQ (reference sequence).

There are many counts of this clonotype. The rearrangement links TRBV3-1 to TRBJ2-3; D gene unclear. The CDR3 runs to 14 residues. The germline CDR1 and CDR2 sequences are LGHDT and YNNKEL (reference sequence). V shed 0 bases and J shed 7 bases, with 11 bases lying between them. CDR3 DNA: TGTGCCAGCAGCCAAGATCTGGGCGAGAATACGCAGTATTTT. It yields the protein CASSQDLGENTQYF.

This clonotype was picked up many times. The chain employs TRBV7-2 and TRBJ1-1, with a possible D match to TRBD1 (5 bases). Germline V gene lookup returns CDR1 SGHTA and CDR2 FQGNSA. Trimming removed 5 bases at V and 1 base at J, with 11 bases between. CDR3 length equals 14 residues. CDR3 residues: CASSLGTWNTEAFF. Written as DNA, the CDR3 is TGTGCCAGCAGCCTCGGGACCTGGAACACTGAAGCTTTCTTT.

This clonotype was counted only a few times. The V call is TRBV4-1, the J call TRBJ2-3, with 9 positions matching TRBD2. Germline assignment: CDR1 MGHRA and CDR2 YSYEKL. This CDR3 has 17 amino acids. After removal of 3 bases from V and 6 bases from J, the junction contained 13 bases not matched to a gene. CDR3 residues: CASSHDIIAGARDTQYF. The CDR3 DNA follows: TGCGCCAGCAGCCACGATATAATAGCGGGAGCCAGGGATACGCAGTATTTT.

The J gene is TRBJ1-2, the V gene TRBV7-9; the match to TRBD1 covers 10 bases. Germline-derived CDR1 and CDR2 are SEHNR and FQNEAQ (reference sequence). This CDR3 is 17 amino acids long. V trimming: 5 bases; J trimming: 1 base; junction bases outside the gene matches: 10. This chain's CDR3 is CASSPARGTGVNYGYTF. For the CDR3, the DNA is TGTGCCAGCAGCCCAGCCCGTGGGACAGGGGTTAACTATGGCTACACCTTC.

This clonotype appeared a few times. The genes are TRBV7-9 and TRBJ2-7, with TRBD2 matching over 8 bases. J was trimmed by 9 bases and V by 6 bases; bases with no gene match: 10. The CDR3 has 13 amino acids. CDR1 SEHNR and CDR2 FQNEAQ come from the germline V gene (reference sequence). The CDR3 region is CASSLNSGVLQYV. CDR3 DNA: TGTGCCAGCAGTCTGAATAGCGGGGTTCTGCAGTACGTC.

This sequence joins TRBV12-3 or TRBV12-4 and TRBJ2-5; 7 nucleotides match TRBD2. The CDR3 extends over 14 amino acids. Unmatched junction bases numbered 10, after V lost 8 bases and J lost 4 bases. DNA for the CDR3: TGTGCCAGCTCCAGATTGGGGGGGGGAGAGACCCAGTACTTC. Protein sequence: CASSRLGGGETQYF.

The J gene is TRBJ2-7, the V gene TRBV12-3 or TRBV12-4; TRBD1 is a possible D gene (5 bases). The CDR3 runs 14 residues. Trimming pared 5 bases from V and 3 bases from J, leaving 14 bases between. This CDR3 reads CASSPQGYFYEQYF. CDR3 sequence (DNA): TGTGCCAGCAGTCCCCAGGGCTACTTCTACGAGCAGTACTTC.

The chain uses TRBV12-3 or TRBV12-4 and TRBJ1-6, with D possibly being TRBD1 (6 bases). V was shortened by 2 bases and J by 10 bases, with 15 bases between the two germline ends. The CDR3 loop spans 15 amino acids. The CDR3 here is CASSLSGQGWSPLHF. CDR3 coding DNA: TGTGCCAGCAGTTTATCGGGGCAGGGGTGGTCACCCCTCCACTTT.

The chain links TRBV15 to TRBJ1-2, with 7 positions matching TRBD1. CDR3 length equals 14 residues. V trimming: 5 bases; J trimming: 12 bases; junction bases outside the gene matches: 15. The germline V gene encodes CDR1 LNHNV and CDR2 YYDKDF (reference sequence). The CDR3 reads CATSPAEGALADTF. In DNA form, the CDR3 reads TGTGCCACCAGCCCTGCTGAGGGGGCACTGGCCGACACCTTC.

This rearrangement joins TRBV14 to TRBJ1-2; D not certain. This CDR3 region has 14 residues. From germline, CDR1 is SGHDN and CDR2 FVKESK. Trimming removed 1 base at V and 3 bases at J, with 9 bases between. CDR3 loop: CASSQGAADYGYTF. The DNA for the CDR3 is TGTGCCAGCAGCCAAGGTGCGGCCGACTATGGCTACACCTTC.

V gene TRBV12-3 or TRBV12-4 combines with J gene TRBJ2-6; no clear D gene. The V end lost 7 bases, the J end lost 0 bases, and 13 bases lay between the germline ends. This CDR3 spans 16 amino acids. DNA of the CDR3: TGTGCCAGCACCAGCGTCCCCCCCTCTGGGGCCAACGTCCTGACTTTC. Its translation is CASTSVPPSGANVLTF.

This clonotype was counted only a few times. The J gene is TRBJ2-5, the V gene TRBV7-6, with 8 positions matching TRBD1. This CDR3 region has 15 residues. CDR1 and CDR2 from the germline V gene are SGHVS and FNYEAQ. V lost 5 bases and J lost 5; bases outside the gene matches: 10. The CDR3 loop is CASSARDRGWETQYF. The CDR3, as DNA: TGTGCCAGCAGCGCCCGAGACAGGGGATGGGAGACCCAGTACTTC.

The chain is built from TRBV24-1 and TRBJ2-7; TRBD1 might be the D (5 bases). Trimming took off 2 bases at V and 6 bases at J, with 7 bases between the two ends. The CDR3 has 12 amino acids. Germline V gene lookup returns CDR1 KGHDR and CDR2 SFDVKD. The CDR3 spells CATSDYRGEQYF. DNA of the CDR3: TGTGCCACCAGTGATTATAGGGGCGAGCAGTACTTC.

This clonotype has just a few counts. V usage is TRBV7-8 and J usage is TRBJ2-7; TRBD2 agrees at 11 bases. J lost 4 bases, V lost 3 bases, and 5 bases had no gene match. This CDR3 spans 15 amino acids. The V gene's germline CDR1 is SGHVS and CDR2 FQNEAQ. This chain's CDR3 is CASSFAGTSGYEQYV. CDR3 nucleotide sequence: TGTGCCAGCAGCTTTGCCGGGACTAGCGGTTACGAGCAGTACGTC.

This clonotype has a handful of counts. The V and J genes are TRBV7-6 and TRBJ2-3, with 10 positions matching TRBD2. Trimming cost V 2 bases and J 1 base; bases outside gene matches: 18. The CDR3 is made up of 21 amino acids. In germline, CDR1 is SGHVS, CDR2 FNYEAQ. CDR3 DNA: TGTGCCAGCAGCTTACGTAGTGCCCTTGGGGCTAGCGGGAGCGGCACAGATACGCAGTATTTT. Protein product: CASSLRSALGASGSGTDTQYF. The full variable domain, completed using reference TRBV7-6 and TRBJ2-3, is GAGVSQSPRYKVTKRGQDVALRCDPISGHVSLYWYRQALGQGPEFLTYFNYEAQQDKSGLPNDRFSAERPEGSISTLTIQRTEQRDSAMYRCASSLRSALGASGSGTDTQYFGPGTRLTVL.

This clonotype has at least ten counts. This chain connects TRBV12-3 or TRBV12-4 to TRBJ2-1, with D maybe TRBD2 (5 bases). There are 14 residues in the CDR3. V was shortened by 2 bases and J by 3 bases, with 8 bases between the two germline ends. As DNA, the CDR3 is TGTGCCAGCAGTTTAAGCGGAGTCTACAATGAGCAGTTCTTC. This sequence encodes CASSLSGVYNEQFF.

This chain links TRBV7-7 with TRBJ2-1, with 9 bases lining up with TRBD2. The germline CDR1 and CDR2 sequences are SSHAT and FNYEAQ (reference sequence). This CDR3 contains 17 residues. V dropped 5 bases and J dropped 6; count of bases not matched to a gene: 14. CDR3 nucleotide sequence: TGTGCCAGCAGCAACATAGGCGGGCTAGCGGGAATCAATGAGCAGTTCTTC. Residues: CASSNIGGLAGINEQFF.

This clonotype has at least ten counts. This chain connects TRBV29-1 to TRBJ1-1; weak D call: TRBD1 (6 bases). The V end lost 6 bases, the J end lost 5 bases, and 19 bases lay between the germline ends. Germline lookup yields CDR1 SQVTM and CDR2 ANQGSEA. The CDR3 contains 14 residues. Here the CDR3 reads CSVSALGGRTEAFF. CDR3 DNA sequence: TGCAGCGTCTCGGCGTTAGGGGGTCGGACTGAAGCTTTCTTT.

This clonotype was observed a handful of times. The chain is built from TRBV20-1 and TRBJ2-1; 11 bases are a match to TRBD2. The V gene's germline CDR1 is DFQATT and CDR2 SNEGSKA (reference sequence). J was trimmed by 6 bases and V by 6 bases; bases with no gene match: 10. This CDR3 contains 15 residues. CDR3 region: CSAAEGTSGLNEQFF. CDR3 coding DNA: TGCAGTGCAGCGGAGGGGACTAGCGGACTCAATGAGCAGTTCTTC.

The chain employs TRBV7-9 and TRBJ2-7, with 10 bases matching TRBD2. Germline V lookup: CDR1 SEHNR, CDR2 FQNEAQ (reference sequence). This CDR3 region has 16 residues. V lost 2 bases to trimming and J lost 0 bases; unmatched junction nucleotides: 4. CDR3 coding DNA: TGTGCCAGCAGCTTAAGACTAGCGGGCCACTCCTACGAGCAGTACTTC. It translates to CASSLRLAGHSYEQYF.